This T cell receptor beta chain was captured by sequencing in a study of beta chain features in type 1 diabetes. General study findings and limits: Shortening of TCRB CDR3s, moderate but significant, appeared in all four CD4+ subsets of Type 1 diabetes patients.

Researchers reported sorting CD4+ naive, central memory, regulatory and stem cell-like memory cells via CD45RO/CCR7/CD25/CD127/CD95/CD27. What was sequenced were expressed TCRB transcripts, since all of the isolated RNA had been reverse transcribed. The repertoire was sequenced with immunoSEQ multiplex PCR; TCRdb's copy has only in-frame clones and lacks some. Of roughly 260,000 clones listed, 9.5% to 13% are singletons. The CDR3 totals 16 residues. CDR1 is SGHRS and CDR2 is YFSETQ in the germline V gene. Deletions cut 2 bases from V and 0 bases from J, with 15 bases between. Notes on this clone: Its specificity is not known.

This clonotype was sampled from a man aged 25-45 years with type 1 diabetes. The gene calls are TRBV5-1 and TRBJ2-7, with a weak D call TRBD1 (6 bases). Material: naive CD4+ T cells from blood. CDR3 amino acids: CASSLGSGTSSYEQYF. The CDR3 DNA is TGCGCCAGCAGCTTAGGATCCGGGACATCCTCCTACGAGCAGTACTTC.